The entry below describes one TCR beta chain. Its antigen is still unknown. Trimming removed 10 bases from V and 1 base from J, with 19 bases in between. Looked up from germline, CDR1 is MGHDK and CDR2 is SYGVNS. The CDR3 extends over 15 amino acids. This entry is derived from a study of Tregs in tolerant kidney transplant recipients. The method was immunoSEQ multiplex PCR; TCRdb's version includes in-frame clones alone and lacks a portion of them. The sample lists about 100,000 clones, 85% to 90% occurring once. Findings and caveats of the study: Changing PCR primers prevented nucleotide comparison between some patients' samples.

This clonotype was obtained from a human donor who received a combined kidney and bone marrow transplant. The chain recombines TRBV25-1 with TRBJ1-1; a possible D gene is TRBD1 (5 bases). The specimen comprised CD4+ T cells from blood, sampled before the transplant. CDR3 protein: CATSPGDRQNTEAFF. The CDR3 region has the DNA TGTGCCACTTCCCCCGGAGACAGACAGAACACTGAAGCTTTCTTT. Full variable domain (rest looked up from reference TRBV25-1 and TRBJ1-1): EADIYQTPRYLVIGTGKKITLECSQTMGHDKMYWYQQDPGMELHLIHYSYGVNSTEKGDLSSESTVSRIRTEHFPLTLESARPSHTSQYLCATSPGDRQNTEAFFGQGTRLTVV.